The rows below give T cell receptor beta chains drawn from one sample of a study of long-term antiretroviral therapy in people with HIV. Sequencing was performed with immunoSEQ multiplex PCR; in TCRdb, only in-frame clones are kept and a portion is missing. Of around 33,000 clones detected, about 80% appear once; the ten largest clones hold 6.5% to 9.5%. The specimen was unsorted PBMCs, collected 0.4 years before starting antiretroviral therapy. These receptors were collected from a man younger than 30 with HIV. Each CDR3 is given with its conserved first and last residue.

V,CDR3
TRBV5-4,CASSWTLTGPGYTF
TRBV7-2,CASSLASIYEQYF
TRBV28,CASRGQGNTEAFF
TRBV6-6,CASSFGDRSYEQYF
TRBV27,CASSLVGGSSYEQYF
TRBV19,CASSMLSNTEAFF
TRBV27,CASTPLGQGGDYEQYF
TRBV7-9,CASSLATTTGNTIYF
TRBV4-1,CASSQDGSSGGTGDTQYF
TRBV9,CASSPGGTGNTEAFF
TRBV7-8,CASSFPSDGNYGYTF
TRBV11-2,CASSAMDGWADTQYF
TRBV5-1,CASSSRQGANTEAFF
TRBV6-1,CASSEAGPSQGTGSYEQYF
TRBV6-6,CASSLTRTPSNTEAFF
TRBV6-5,CASSYDPTITDTQYF
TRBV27,CASSLSTQNYGYTF
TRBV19,CASSIRAGGNQPQHF
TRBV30,CAWSRDGVGYGYTF
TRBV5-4,CASSLVRGGRTFNEQFF
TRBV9,CASSVERGLAGTADEQFF
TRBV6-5,CASGLVSSDTQYF
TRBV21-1,CASSIPDTQYF
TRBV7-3,CASSLGTSLTDTQYF
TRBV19,CASSIPPGEQYF
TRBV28,CASTLAGASSYEQYF
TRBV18,CASSLNGYSNQPQHF
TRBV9,CASSVGMFDGGEAFF
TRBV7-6,CASSPGIGNTIYF
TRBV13,CASSWTGARSEKLFF
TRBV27,CASRPTLASGRARGETQYF
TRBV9,CASSVGISSGNTIYF
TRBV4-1,CASSQEGGSGTNYNEQFF
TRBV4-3,CASSQESGGGANVLTF
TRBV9,CASSVTSGFYDNEQFF
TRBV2,CASSEYPSSDEKLFF
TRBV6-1,CASMETGAAYGYTF
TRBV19,CASSLRGNSPLHF
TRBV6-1,CASSGKNSGSREQYF
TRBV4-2,CASSQDSGSGGRGMNTEAFF
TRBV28,CASDTRPWGTDTQYF
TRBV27,CASSLTPVTTGYTF
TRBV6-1,CASSARSRPEYF
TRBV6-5,CASSLRGRNTEAFF
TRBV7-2,CASSPSYNEQFF
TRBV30,CAWSPGRNYGYTF
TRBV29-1,CSVEEGQAFF
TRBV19,CASSMASGGPQQYF
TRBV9,CASSPSPGMNTEAFF
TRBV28,CASSLVKGAAKNIQYF
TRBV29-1,CSGGTGRFHTEAFF